The 17 T cell receptor beta chains reported below all come from one sample, sequenced in a study of CD8+CD57+ T cells in acquired aplastic anemia. TCR beta VDJ and CDR3 were profiled, and genomic DNA was the template. TCRdb ran MiXCR on the reads and lists one entry per CDR3 protein. The sample lists hundreds of thousands of distinct CDR3 sequences, about two thirds occurring once. Sequencing was done on a sample of sorted CD4+, CD8+, or CD8+CD57+ T cells (not recorded which) from PBMCs. Receptors originate from a human donor in good health, serving as a control.

Regarding this clonotype: This may be a read error, as it is one base from a much larger clone. The CDR3: CAGSYGAGSQPQHF. The CDR3 coding sequence is TGTGCCGGCAGTTACGGCGCAGGGAGTCAGCCCCAGCATTTT. V gene TRBV6-2 or TRBV6-3 combines with J gene TRBJ1-5; a possible D gene is TRBD1 (5 bases). There are 14 residues in the CDR3. CDR1 and CDR2 from the germline V gene are MNHEY and SVGEGT.

With respect to this clonotype: An end of the junction does not agree with germline; a read error may underlie this. The chain combines TRBV7-9 with TRBJ2-5; 7 positions match TRBD1. Per germline, CDR1 SEHNR and CDR2 FQNEAQ (reference sequence). The CDR3 is 14 amino acids. CDR3 nucleotides: TGTGCCAGCAGCTTAGCGTCTAGCAGGGGGAACACCATATTC. Protein sequence: CASSLASSRGNTIF.

This clonotype has ten or more counts. CDR3 residues: CASSEPGLAGDSYEQYF. The CDR3, as DNA: TGCGCCAGCAGTGAGCCCGGACTAGCGGGGGACTCCTACGAGCAGTACTTC. This chain connects TRBV10-2 to TRBJ2-7; 13 bases are a match to TRBD2. This CDR3 has 17 amino acids. Germline lookup yields CDR1 WSHSY and CDR2 SAAADI. J gave up 0 bases and V 2 bases, and 4 bases lay outside the gene matches.

In this sample, this clonotype turned up many times. The chain couples TRBV4-3 to TRBJ2-7, with D possibly called TRBD1 or TRBD2 (6 bases each). V was trimmed by 3 bases and J by 2 bases, leaving 17 bases between them. Germline lookup yields CDR1 LGHNA and CDR2 YSLEER. The CDR3 is 16 residues long. CDR3 sequence: CASSQSTFRGAYEQYF. CDR3 sequence (DNA): TGCGCCAGCAGCCAGTCCACTTTTAGGGGGGCCTACGAGCAGTACTTC.

A single count supports this clonotype. The chain joins TRBV11-1 to TRBJ2-7; weak D call: TRBD2 (6 bases). The germline CDR1 and CDR2 sequences are SGHAT and FQDESV (reference sequence). V gave up 1 base and J gave up 2 bases, with 15 bases separating them. There are 16 residues in the CDR3. This CDR3 is CASSLGVSGRTYEQYV. CDR3 bases: TGTGCCAGCAGCTTAGGAGTAAGCGGGCGAACCTACGAGCAGTACGTC.

This clonotype was recorded at least ten times. The chain's CDR3 is CASSLGQAGGRPQHF. CDR3 nucleotides: TGTGCCAGCAGCTTAGGACAGGCTGGGGGTCGGCCCCAGCATTTT. The chain joins TRBV7-2 to TRBJ1-5, with a possible D match to TRBD1 (6 bases). Per germline, CDR1 SGHTA and CDR2 FQGNSA. The V end was cut by 1 base, the J end by 9 bases, with 16 bases between. The CDR3 length is 15 residues.

This clonotype was seen repeatedly, ten times or more. This sequence joins TRBV2 and TRBJ2-7; 7 bases match TRBD1. This CDR3 has 14 residues. J lost 4 bases, V lost 7 bases, and 10 bases had no gene match. The germline V gene has CDR1 SNHLY and CDR2 FYNNEI. The CDR3 region is CASIIGTVGYEQYF. CDR3 nucleotide sequence: TGTGCCAGCATCATAGGGACAGTGGGATACGAGCAGTACTTC.

V gene TRBV5-1 combines with J gene TRBJ2-3; D may be TRBD1 (6 bases). The ends were cut back, 4 bases at V and 14 bases at J, with 17 bases in the middle. This CDR3 has 12 amino acids. The germline CDR1 and CDR2 sequences are SGHRS and YFSETQ. Here the CDR3 reads CASSEITGTGYF. CDR3 sequence (DNA): TGCGCCAGCAGCGAAATCACAGGGACCGGGTATTTT.

This clonotype has a handful of counts. The rearrangement links TRBV3-1 to TRBJ2-2; D may be TRBD2 (6 bases). Germline V gives CDR1 LGHDT, CDR2 YNNKEL (reference sequence). This CDR3 is 17 amino acids long. V was shortened by 0 bases and J by 3 bases, with 14 bases between the two germline ends. CDR3 sequence reads: CASSQDNLRGDTGELFF. The CDR3 nucleotides read TGTGCCAGCAGCCAAGATAACTTGCGCGGGGACACCGGGGAGCTGTTTTTT.

This clonotype was observed once. This chain joins TRBV5-5 and TRBJ1-2, with D possibly TRBD1 on 6 matching bases. The V end was cut by 0 bases, the J end by 8 bases, with 17 bases between. The CDR3 loop spans 15 amino acids. Per germline, CDR1 SGHKS and CDR2 YYEKEE (reference sequence). CDR3 in DNA: TGTGCCAGCAGCTTGGCAGGAGGGGGGCAAGGGGGCTACACCTTC. Its protein is CASSLAGGGQGGYTF.

The chain links TRBV24-1 to TRBJ2-5, with TRBD2 matching over 8 bases. The germline V gene has CDR1 KGHDR and CDR2 SFDVKD. This CDR3 contains 15 residues. V shed 6 bases, J shed 5 bases, and the junction held 10 bases outside the gene matches. This CDR3 is CATSPAAGGDETQYF. The CDR3 coding sequence is TGTGCCACCAGTCCGGCAGCCGGGGGGGATGAGACCCAGTACTTC.

This clonotype was found many times. The gene calls are TRBV12-3 or TRBV12-4 and TRBJ1-1; TRBD1 might be the D (5 bases). The V end lost 4 bases, the J end lost 2 bases, and 8 bases lay between the germline ends. The CDR3 has 13 residues. CDR3 DNA: TGTGCCAGCAGTTCAGGGACCAACACTGAAGCTTTCTTT. This encodes CASSSGTNTEAFF.

This clonotype was seen a handful of times. Given a much more abundant clone one base away, this may be a read error. The chain has TRBV10-3 and TRBJ2-5, with 9 bases fitting TRBD2. V lost 8 bases, J lost 5 bases, and 9 bases stayed unmatched. This CDR3 region has 14 residues. CDR1 ENHRY and CDR2 SYGVKD come from the germline V gene. The CDR3 sequence is CAIGSARGGETQYF. In DNA form, the CDR3 reads TGTGCCATCGGCTCGGCGCGGGGGGGTGAGACCCAGTACTTC.

The CDR3 DNA follows: TGCAGTGTAGGCTCTGGGACAGGGGTAGATACGCAGTATTTT. Protein: CSVGSGTGVDTQYF. The chain has TRBV20-1 and TRBJ2-3, with 10 bases identical to TRBD1. There are 14 residues in the CDR3. Trimming took 7 bases from V and 5 from J; bases not matched to a gene: 9. Per the germline V gene, CDR1 is DFQATT and CDR2 is SNEGSKA (reference sequence).

The chain links TRBV10-3 to TRBJ1-5; 8 nucleotides align to TRBD1. The J call is in doubt because the DNA end fits TRBJ2-3 better. Germline CDR1 ENHRY, CDR2 SYGVKD. CDR3 length equals 14 residues. CDR3 in DNA: TGTGCCATCAGTGAGTACAGGGGGACAGATACGCAGTATTTT. Translated, it gives CAISEYRGTDTQYF.

A word on this clonotype: One junction end disagrees with the germline gene, perhaps due to a read error. The V and J genes are TRBV12-3 or TRBV12-4 and TRBJ2-7, with D uncertain. The CDR3 has 14 residues. In nucleotides, the CDR3 is TGTGCTAGCAGTTCTCCCCAGGCGTGGTACGAGCAGTACTTC. Residues: CASSSPQAWYEQYF.

This clonotype was recorded many times. The chain combines TRBV12-3 or TRBV12-4 with TRBJ1-4; TRBD1 might be the D (5 bases). The CDR3 extends over 14 amino acids. V was trimmed by 6 bases and J by 8 bases, leaving 16 bases between them. The CDR3 region is CASRGPPGKEKLFF. CDR3 coding DNA: TGTGCCAGCAGGGGACCACCAGGGAAGGAAAAACTGTTTTTT.